The following is a TCR beta chain sequence with its context. The target antigen is unknown. The authors amplified TCR beta CDR3 regions, and they did so from RNA transcripts for repertoire sequencing. A first-round RT-PCR used HTBI primers, followed by a second-round multiplex PCR. TCRdb re-derived calls from the multiplex PCR reads in MiXCR, one entry per CDR3 protein. The data contain over a million distinct CDR3 sequences, about 38% of them seen just once; the ten biggest clones take up approximately 12%. The CDR3 runs to 15 residues. CDR1 and CDR2 (germline): SGHRS, YFSETQ. V lost 0 bases and J lost 4; bases outside the gene matches: 5. This entry belongs to a study of Graves' ophthalmopathy and Graves' hyperthyroidism. Other autoimmune diseases, uncontrolled infections, pregnancy or lactation excluded patients from enrollment. Whole-study results and caveats: The majority of expanded thyroid clonotypes above 0.001 frequency also occurred in blood. Both an approximately 69% sensitivity and an approximately 72% specificity characterized the model's predictions of ophthalmopathy progression.

The chain uses TRBV5-1 and TRBJ2-7; 9 nucleotides line up with TRBD2. The receptor was isolated from an adult man with Graves' hyperthyroidism. The sequenced sample consisted of peripheral blood or thyroid tissue (not recorded which). The CDR3 region has the DNA TGCGCCAGCAGCTTGGGTAGCGGGAGTGCGTACGAGCAGTACTTC. Amino acid sequence: CASSLGSGSAYEQYF.